This is a list of T cell receptor beta chains from one sample in a study of blood T cell repertoires in COVID-19. Sequencing used immunoSEQ multiplex PCR; TCRdb keeps in-frame clones, though not all of them. This repertoire shows approximately 210,000 clones, 87% found once; its top ten account for roughly 7.1%. Sequenced material: PBMCs or T cells enriched from blood (not recorded which). Receptors were obtained from a man aged 25 to 45 in a cohort exposed to, infected with or recovered from COVID-19 (not recorded which). Each CDR3 is given with its conserved first and last residue.

>TRBV4-1|16|TRBJ2-1
CASSQSPGASYNEQFF
>TRBV6-1|14|TRBJ2-3
CASSEDRVSDTQYF
>TRBV5-1|15|TRBJ2-2
CASSLGGSGTGELFF
>TRBV24-1|15|TRBJ2-7
CATSNDGAGGYEQYF
>TRBV3-1/TRBV3-2|18|TRBJ1-6
CASSQVSHRDRGRSPLHF
>TRBV6-5|14|TRBJ2-4
CASNARGAKNIQYF
>TRBV6-2/TRBV6-3|16|TRBJ2-4
CASSYGENLAKNIQYF
>TRBV2|15|TRBJ1-5
CASSEFRRSGQPQHF
>TRBV3-1/TRBV3-2|14|TRBJ2-1
CASSQGRTYNEQFF
>TRBV28|14|TRBJ1-1
CASSVGRDHAEAFF
>TRBV3-1/TRBV3-2|14|TRBJ2-7
CASSQEHRAYEQYF
>TRBV19|15|TRBJ2-2
CASRRGRGDTGELFF
>TRBV6-5|12|TRBJ2-5
CASSQILETQYF
>TRBV6-5|15|TRBJ2-1
CASSHRTSGRGEQFF
>TRBV7-2|12|TRBJ2-3
CASSPATDTQYF
>TRBV28|17|TRBJ2-5
CASSQSRRDSGRETQYF
>TRBV7-2|15|TRBJ2-2
CASSLAGGNTGELFF
>TRBV28|11|TRBJ1-2
CASVSLDGYTF
>TRBV9|16|TRBJ2-3
CASSVARGSETDTQYF
>TRBV19|17|TRBJ2-1
CASSTQLAGLHYNEQFF
>TRBV4-1|16|TRBJ1-4
CASSQEPGTGGEKLFF
>TRBV28|15|TRBJ1-4
CASSLWGTGDEKLFF
>TRBV5-4|17|TRBJ2-3
CASSAKGLAGFTDTQYF
>TRBV12-3/TRBV12-4|12|TRBJ2-1
CASNTREGEQFF
>TRBV7-2|17|TRBJ2-6
CASSFEDRVAGANVLTF
>TRBV9|16|TRBJ2-3
CASSPDGGSVSDTQYF
>TRBV18|19|TRBJ1-5
CASSPRLAGGPPRNQPQHF
>TRBV9|14|TRBJ1-5
CASSGGTVNQPQHF
>TRBV11-2|14|TRBJ1-2
CASSSSDRAYGYTF
>TRBV5-8|13|TRBJ2-7
CASSWDRSYEQYF
>TRBV19|13|TRBJ1-2
CASRRMGQAGYTF
>TRBV9|15|TRBJ2-7
CASSPRDGQRDEQYF
>TRBV7-2|18|TRBJ1-6
CASSPYGTGLDLSSPLHF
>TRBV9|14|TRBJ1-2
CASSGKDWPHGYTF
>TRBV29-1|14|TRBJ1-5
CSVGLGTDNQPQHF
>TRBV7-2|18|TRBJ2-1
CASSLRPTSGAGDNEQFF
>TRBV28|15|TRBJ2-7
CASSFLRFPHSEQYF
>TRBV9|15|TRBJ2-7
CASSVEPGGLYEQYF
>TRBV28|16|TRBJ1-4
CASKRESDRGDEKLFF
>TRBV5-3|13|TRBJ1-6
CAKNGSYNSPLHF
>TRBV5-8|15|TRBJ2-7
CASRVWAGGPREQYF
>TRBV2|14|TRBJ2-6
CAASRSSGANVLTF
>TRBV28|19|TRBJ1-2
CASSPRFLDRKGTNYGYTF
>TRBV19|15|TRBJ1-1
CASSRTGDMNTEAFF
>TRBV6-5|13|TRBJ2-7
CASSPRSSYEQYF
>TRBV7-9|16|TRBJ2-5
CASSLVATESEWTQYF
>TRBV19|15|TRBJ2-5
CASSLAGVSQETQYF
>TRBV6-5|14|TRBJ1-1
CASSWAGLDTEAFF
>TRBV7-9|16|TRBJ2-1
CASSETTGTAWNEQFF
>TRBV18|14|TRBJ1-4
CASSRGGFDEKLFF
>TRBV6-5|14|TRBJ1-2
CASSYSGLNYGYTF
>TRBV9|14|TRBJ2-7
CASSKQEQTYEQYF
>TRBV5-1|14|TRBJ1-1
CASSLSTGNTEAFF
>TRBV18|12|TRBJ2-5
CASSPTGETQYF
>TRBV27|12|TRBJ2-7
CASMGQDYEQYF